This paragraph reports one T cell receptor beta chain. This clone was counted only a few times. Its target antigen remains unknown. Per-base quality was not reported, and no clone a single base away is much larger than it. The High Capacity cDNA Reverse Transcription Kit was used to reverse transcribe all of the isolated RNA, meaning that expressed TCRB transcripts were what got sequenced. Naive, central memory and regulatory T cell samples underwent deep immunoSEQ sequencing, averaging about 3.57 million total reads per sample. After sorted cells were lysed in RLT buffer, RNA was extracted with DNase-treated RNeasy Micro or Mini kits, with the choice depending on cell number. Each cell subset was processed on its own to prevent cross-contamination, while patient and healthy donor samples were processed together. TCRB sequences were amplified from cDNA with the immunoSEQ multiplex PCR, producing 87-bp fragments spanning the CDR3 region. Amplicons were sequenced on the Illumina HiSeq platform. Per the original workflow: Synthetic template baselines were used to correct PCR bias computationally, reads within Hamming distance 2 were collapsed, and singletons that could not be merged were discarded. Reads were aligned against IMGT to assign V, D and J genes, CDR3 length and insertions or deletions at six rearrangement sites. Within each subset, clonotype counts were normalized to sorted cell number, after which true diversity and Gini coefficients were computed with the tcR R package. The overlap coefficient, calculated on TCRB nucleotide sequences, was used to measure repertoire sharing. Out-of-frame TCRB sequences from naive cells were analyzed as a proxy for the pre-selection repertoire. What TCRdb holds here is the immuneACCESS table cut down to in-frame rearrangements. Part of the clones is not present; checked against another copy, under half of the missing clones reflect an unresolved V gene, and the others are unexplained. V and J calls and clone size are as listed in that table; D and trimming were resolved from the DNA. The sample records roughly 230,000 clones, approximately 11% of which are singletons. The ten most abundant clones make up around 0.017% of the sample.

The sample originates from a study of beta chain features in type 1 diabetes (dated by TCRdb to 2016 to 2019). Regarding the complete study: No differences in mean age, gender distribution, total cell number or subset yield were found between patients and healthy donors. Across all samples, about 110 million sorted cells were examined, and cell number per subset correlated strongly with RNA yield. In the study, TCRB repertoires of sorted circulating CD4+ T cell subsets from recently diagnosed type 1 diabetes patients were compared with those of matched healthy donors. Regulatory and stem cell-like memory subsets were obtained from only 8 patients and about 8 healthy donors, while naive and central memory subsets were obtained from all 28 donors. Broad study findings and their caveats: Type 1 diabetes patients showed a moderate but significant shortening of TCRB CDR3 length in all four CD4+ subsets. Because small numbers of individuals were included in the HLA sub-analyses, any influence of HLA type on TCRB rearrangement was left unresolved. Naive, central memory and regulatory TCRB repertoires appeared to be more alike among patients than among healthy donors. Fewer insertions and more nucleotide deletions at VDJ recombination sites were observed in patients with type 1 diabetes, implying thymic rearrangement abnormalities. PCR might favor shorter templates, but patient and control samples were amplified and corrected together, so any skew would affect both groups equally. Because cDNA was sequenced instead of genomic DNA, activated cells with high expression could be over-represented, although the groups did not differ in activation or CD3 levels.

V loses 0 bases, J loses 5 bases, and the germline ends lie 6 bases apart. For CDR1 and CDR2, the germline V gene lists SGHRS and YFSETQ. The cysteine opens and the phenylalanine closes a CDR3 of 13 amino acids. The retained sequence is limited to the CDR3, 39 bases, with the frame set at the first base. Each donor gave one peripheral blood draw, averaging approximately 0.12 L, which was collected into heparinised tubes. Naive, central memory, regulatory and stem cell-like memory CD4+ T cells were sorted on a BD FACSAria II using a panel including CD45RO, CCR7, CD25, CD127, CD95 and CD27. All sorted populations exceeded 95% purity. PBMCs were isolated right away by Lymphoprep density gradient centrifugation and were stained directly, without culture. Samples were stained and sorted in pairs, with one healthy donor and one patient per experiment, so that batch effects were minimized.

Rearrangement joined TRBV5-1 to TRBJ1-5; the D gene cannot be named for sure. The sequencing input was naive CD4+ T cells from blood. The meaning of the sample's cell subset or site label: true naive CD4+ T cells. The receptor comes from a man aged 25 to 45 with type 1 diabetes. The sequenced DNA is TGCGCCAGCAGCTTGGACGGTGATCAGCCCCAGCATTTT. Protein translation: CASSLDGDQPQHF.